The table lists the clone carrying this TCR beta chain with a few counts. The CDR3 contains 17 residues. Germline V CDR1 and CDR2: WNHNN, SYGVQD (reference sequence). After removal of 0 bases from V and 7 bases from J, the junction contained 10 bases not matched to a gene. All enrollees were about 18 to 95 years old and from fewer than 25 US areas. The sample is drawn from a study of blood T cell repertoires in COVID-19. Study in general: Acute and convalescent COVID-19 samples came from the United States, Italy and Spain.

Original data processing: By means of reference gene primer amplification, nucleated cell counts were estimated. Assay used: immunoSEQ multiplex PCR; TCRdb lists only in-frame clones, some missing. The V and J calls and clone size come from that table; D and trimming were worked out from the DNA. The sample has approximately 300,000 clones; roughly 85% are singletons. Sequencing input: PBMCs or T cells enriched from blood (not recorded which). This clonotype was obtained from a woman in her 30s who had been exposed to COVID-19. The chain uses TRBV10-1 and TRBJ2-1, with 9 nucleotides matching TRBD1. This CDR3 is CASSESTGGMVGNEQFF. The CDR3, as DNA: TGCGCCAGCAGTGAGTCGACAGGGGGAATGGTAGGGAATGAGCAGTTCTTC.